These 3 T cell receptor beta chains were all obtained from the same sample, sequenced in a study of T-cell memory formation after mild COVID-19. In TCRdb, the 5' RACE reads were re-called with MiXCR into one record per CDR3 protein. The profile shows 350,000 to 450,000 distinct CDR3 sequences, 20% of them singletons. The sequenced material came from PBMCs or a T cell subset sorted from them (not recorded which). The origin of the receptors is an adult woman who had mild COVID-19 (a few samples of this study predate the infection). Cell type and time point are not known.

This clonotype was found a few times. The chain is built from TRBV5-6 and TRBJ1-2; D unclear. This CDR3 has 13 amino acids. Looked up from germline, CDR1 is SGHDT and CDR2 is YYEEEE. Trimming cost V 3 bases and J 5 bases, with 11 bases left between them. CDR3 residues: CASSSSGWYGYTF. The CDR3 DNA reads TGTGCCAGCAGCTCGAGCGGGTGGTATGGCTACACCTTC.

J is TRBJ1-6 and V is TRBV12-3 or TRBV12-4; TRBD1 aligns across 8 bases. The CDR3 contains 14 residues. With 6 bases clipped from V and 10 bases from J, the junction kept 8 bases outside the gene matches. CDR3 residues: CASSSDRVGSPLHF. The CDR3 nucleotides are TGTGCCAGCAGCTCGGACAGGGTGGGATCACCCCTCCACTTT.

The chain has TRBV6-2 or TRBV6-3 and TRBJ1-2; D perhaps matches TRBD1 (6 bases). Germline lookup yields CDR1 MNHEY and CDR2 SVGEGT. This CDR3 comprises 15 residues. V was shortened by 5 bases and J by 2 bases, with 15 bases between the two germline ends. CDR3 amino acids: CASSRLQGSNYGYTF. The CDR3 bases are TGTGCCAGCAGTCGGCTACAGGGCTCCAACTATGGCTACACCTTC.